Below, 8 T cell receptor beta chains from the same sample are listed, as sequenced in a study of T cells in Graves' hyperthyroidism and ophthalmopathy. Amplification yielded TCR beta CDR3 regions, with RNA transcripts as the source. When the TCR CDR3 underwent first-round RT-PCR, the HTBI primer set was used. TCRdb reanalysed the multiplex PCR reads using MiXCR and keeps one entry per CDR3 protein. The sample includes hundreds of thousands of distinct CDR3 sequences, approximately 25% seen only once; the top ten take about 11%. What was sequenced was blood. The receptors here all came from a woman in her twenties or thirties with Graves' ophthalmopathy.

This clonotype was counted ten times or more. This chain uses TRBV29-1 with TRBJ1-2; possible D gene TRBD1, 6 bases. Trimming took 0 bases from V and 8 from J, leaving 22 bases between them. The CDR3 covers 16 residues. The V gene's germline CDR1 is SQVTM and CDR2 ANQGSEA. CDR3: CSVEDQGRVAPDGYTF. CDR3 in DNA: TGCAGCGTTGAAGATCAGGGGAGGGTCGCCCCGGACGGCTACACCTTC.

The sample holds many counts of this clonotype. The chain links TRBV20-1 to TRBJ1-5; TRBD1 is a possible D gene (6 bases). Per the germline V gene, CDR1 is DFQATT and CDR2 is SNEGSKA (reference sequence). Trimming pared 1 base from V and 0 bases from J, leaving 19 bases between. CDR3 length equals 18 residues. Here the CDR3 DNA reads TGCAGTGCTAGAGTTTCATCTAGGGGGTTGTATAGCAATCAGCCCCAGCATTTT. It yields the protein CSARVSSRGLYSNQPQHF.

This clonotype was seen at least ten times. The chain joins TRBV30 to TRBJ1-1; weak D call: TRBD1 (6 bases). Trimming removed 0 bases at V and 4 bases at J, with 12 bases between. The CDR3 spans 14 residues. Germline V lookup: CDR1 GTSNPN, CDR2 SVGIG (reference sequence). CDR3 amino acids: CAWSVLGAGTEAFF. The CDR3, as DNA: TGTGCCTGGAGTGTACTGGGGGCTGGCACTGAAGCTTTCTTT.

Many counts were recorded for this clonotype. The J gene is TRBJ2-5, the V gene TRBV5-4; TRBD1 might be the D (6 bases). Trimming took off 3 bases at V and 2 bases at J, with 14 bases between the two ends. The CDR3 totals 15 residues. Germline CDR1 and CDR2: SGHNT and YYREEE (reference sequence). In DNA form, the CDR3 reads TGTGCCAGCAGCTCGGACAGCCGAACACAAGAGACCCAGTACTTC. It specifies CASSSDSRTQETQYF.

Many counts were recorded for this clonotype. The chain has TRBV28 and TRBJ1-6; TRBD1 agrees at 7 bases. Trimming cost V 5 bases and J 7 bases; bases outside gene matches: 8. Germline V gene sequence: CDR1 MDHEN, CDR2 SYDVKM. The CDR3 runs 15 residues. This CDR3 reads CASSMGQLKNSPLHF. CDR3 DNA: TGTGCCAGCAGTATGGGACAGCTCAAAAATTCACCCCTCCACTTT.

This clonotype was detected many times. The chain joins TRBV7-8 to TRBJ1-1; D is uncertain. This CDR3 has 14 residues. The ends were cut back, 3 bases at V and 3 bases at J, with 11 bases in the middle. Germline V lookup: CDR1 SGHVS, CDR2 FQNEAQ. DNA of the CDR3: TGTGCCAGCAGCTTCCGTAGCGGTGACACTGAAGCTTTCTTT. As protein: CASSFRSGDTEAFF.

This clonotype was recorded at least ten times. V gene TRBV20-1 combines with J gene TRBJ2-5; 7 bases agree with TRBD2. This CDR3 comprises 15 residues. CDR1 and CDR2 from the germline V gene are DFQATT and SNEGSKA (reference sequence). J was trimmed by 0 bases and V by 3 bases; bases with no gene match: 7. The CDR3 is CSASPGLQNQETQYF. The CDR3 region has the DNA TGCAGTGCTAGCCCGGGACTACAAAACCAAGAGACCCAGTACTTC.

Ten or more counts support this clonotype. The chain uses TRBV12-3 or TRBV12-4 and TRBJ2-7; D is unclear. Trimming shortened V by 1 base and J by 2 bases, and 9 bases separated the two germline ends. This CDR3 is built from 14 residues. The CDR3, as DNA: TGTGCCAGCAGTTTAGATAACCCGACCTACGAGCAGTACTTC. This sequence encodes CASSLDNPTYEQYF.